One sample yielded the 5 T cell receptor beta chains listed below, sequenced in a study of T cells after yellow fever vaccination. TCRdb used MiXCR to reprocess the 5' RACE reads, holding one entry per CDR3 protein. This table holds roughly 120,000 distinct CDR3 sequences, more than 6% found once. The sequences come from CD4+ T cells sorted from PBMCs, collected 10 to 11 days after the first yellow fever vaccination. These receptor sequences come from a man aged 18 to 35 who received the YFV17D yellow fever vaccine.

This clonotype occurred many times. CDR3 amino acids: CASRPSDTFYGYTF. The CDR3 region has the DNA TGTGCCAGCAGGCCCTCGGACACTTTCTATGGCTACACCTTC. This chain links TRBV11-2 with TRBJ1-2; a possible D gene is TRBD1 (5 bases). Between the trimmed V and J ends, which lost 6 bases and 4 bases, there was a span of 15 bases. From germline, CDR1 is SGHAT and CDR2 FQNNGV. CDR3 length: 14 residues.

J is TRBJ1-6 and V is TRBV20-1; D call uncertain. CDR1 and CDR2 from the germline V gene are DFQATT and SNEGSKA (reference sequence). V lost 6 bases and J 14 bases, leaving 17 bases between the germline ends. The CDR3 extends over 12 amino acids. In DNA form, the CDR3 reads TGCAGTGCCCACCAAGAGGGAATGTCCCTCCACTTT. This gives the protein CSAHQEGMSLHF.

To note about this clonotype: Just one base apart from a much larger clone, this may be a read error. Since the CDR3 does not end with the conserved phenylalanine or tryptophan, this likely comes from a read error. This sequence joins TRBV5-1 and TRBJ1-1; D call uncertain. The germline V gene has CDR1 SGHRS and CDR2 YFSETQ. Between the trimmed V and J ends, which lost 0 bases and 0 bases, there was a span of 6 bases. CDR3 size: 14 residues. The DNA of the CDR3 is TGCGCCAGCAGCTTGGTCCCGCTGAACACTGAAGCTTTCCTT. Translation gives CASSLVPLNTEAFL.

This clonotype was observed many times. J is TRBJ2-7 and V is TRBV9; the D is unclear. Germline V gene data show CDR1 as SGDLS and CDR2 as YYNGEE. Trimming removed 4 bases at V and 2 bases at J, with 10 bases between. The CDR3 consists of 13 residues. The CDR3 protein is CASSPDAPYEQYF. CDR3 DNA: TGTGCCAGCAGCCCCGACGCACCCTACGAGCAGTACTTC.

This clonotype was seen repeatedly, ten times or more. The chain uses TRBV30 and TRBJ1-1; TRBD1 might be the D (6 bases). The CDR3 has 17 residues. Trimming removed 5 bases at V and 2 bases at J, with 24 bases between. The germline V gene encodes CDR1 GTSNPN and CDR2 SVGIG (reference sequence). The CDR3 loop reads CAWVPYRARLSNTEAFF. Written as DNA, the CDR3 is TGTGCCTGGGTCCCCTACAGGGCCAGGCTCTCCAACACTGAAGCTTTCTTT.